This T cell receptor beta chain came from a study of OX40 agonist ivuxolimab in advanced cancers. Study-level background: A diagnosis of hepatocellular carcinoma, melanoma, renal cell or head and neck cancer was present in dose-escalation patients.

Only in-frame clones appear in the TCRdb table, and some are missing; sequencing was by immunoSEQ multiplex PCR. The sample includes some 77,000 clones, approximately 92% of them seen just once. CDR1 and CDR2 from the germline V gene are MGHRA and YSYEKL. CDR3 length: 13 residues. V shed 3 bases, J shed 5 bases, and the junction held 1 base outside the gene matches. The cohort excluded patients with autoimmune disease history or systemic immunosuppression. Regarding this clone: The sample carries other DNA sequences with the same CDR3.

This TCR was sampled from an adult with an advanced solid tumor such as melanoma, head and neck, liver or kidney cancer. Sequencing was performed on CD4+ or CD8+ T cells sorted from blood, taken in a trial of the OX40 agonist ivuxolimab. V and J are TRBV4-1 and TRBJ1-2; 9 positions agree with TRBD1. The CDR3 loop reads CASSQGTGYGYTF. CDR3 nucleotides: TGCGCCAGCAGCCAGGGGACAGGGTATGGCTACACCTTC.